This T cell receptor (beta chain) was sequenced in a study of siplizumab effects on memory and regulatory T cells. Study-wide points: Roughly 75-95% of proliferating CD4+ or CD8+ clones lacked an assignable naive or memory phenotype. Memory cells seemed less diverse than naive T cells, which also seemed major contributors to the alloresponse. To unstimulated subsets, only a minor fraction of alloreactive clones could be mapped.

On this clone itself: Its antigen remains unknown.

Roughly 90,000 TCR templates per sample were sequenced. Method: immunoSEQ multiplex PCR; TCRdb's copy keeps in-frame clones and lacks some. The sample lists about 100,000 clones, 94% occurring once. Germline assignment: CDR1 SGHRS and CDR2 YFSETQ. CDR3 length: 14 amino acids. V dropped 4 bases and J dropped 7 bases, with 17 bases sitting between them. This chain joins TRBV5-1 and TRBJ1-2; a weak D match, TRBD1 (6 bases). The sample consisted of non-Treg CD4+ T cells sorted from blood. This TCR derives from a human donor in good health. In nucleotides, the CDR3 is TGCGCCAGCAGCCCCACCCAGGGGCTAACTGGCTACACCTTC. Residues: CASSPTQGLTGYTF.